The 19 T cell receptor beta chains given below trace back to one sample, sequenced in a study of T cell responses to AZD1222 COVID-19 vaccine. Method: immunoSEQ multiplex PCR; TCRdb's copy keeps in-frame clones and lacks some. The data show roughly 130,000 clones, about nine tenths seen once. The source was peripheral blood, collected on day 0 of AZD1222 vaccination. The source of these receptors is an adult in good health.

The chain has TRBV29-1 and TRBJ2-2; TRBD1 or TRBD2 may be the D gene (5 bases each). The V end lost 6 bases, the J end lost 3 bases, and 17 bases lay between the germline ends. This CDR3 region has 15 residues. Germline CDR1 and CDR2: SQVTM and ANQGSEA. CDR3 protein: CSVGDRSGYTGELFF. The CDR3 DNA reads TGCAGCGTGGGGGACCGAAGTGGATACACCGGGGAGCTGTTTTTT.

The chain is built from TRBV2 and TRBJ2-7; 8 nucleotides match TRBD1. Germline trimming cut 9 bases from V and 1 base from J; bases unmatched to any gene: 11. The CDR3 is 15 residues long. Germline CDR1 is SNHLY and CDR2 is FYNNEI. The CDR3, as DNA: TGTGCCAGACAGTCCCGACAGGGGCGTTCCTACGAGCAGTACTTC. Residues: CARQSRQGRSYEQYF.

The chain recombines TRBV3-1 (or the pseudogene TRBV3-2) with TRBJ1-2, with D possibly being TRBD1 (5 bases). Trimming took off 4 bases at V and 1 base at J, with 13 bases between the two ends. CDR1 and CDR2 from the germline V gene are LGHDT and YNNKEL (reference sequence). The CDR3 totals 15 residues. CDR3 nucleotides: TGTGCCAGCAGCCCGAGGGACGGAATTAACTATGGCTACACCTTC. The encoded protein is CASSPRDGINYGYTF.

The chain carries TRBV19 and TRBJ2-1, with TRBD2 as a possible D gene (6 bases). The CDR3 is made up of 15 amino acids. Trimming removed 4 bases from V and 4 bases from J, with 14 bases in between. The germline CDR1 and CDR2 sequences are LNHDA and SQIVND (reference sequence). CDR3 residues: CASSNRRGEYNEQFF. The CDR3 coding sequence is TGTGCCAGTAGTAATCGGCGGGGAGAGTACAATGAGCAGTTCTTC.

The CDR3 DNA sequence: TGTGCCAGCAGCCAATCAGCCAGGGGGAACACTGAAGCTTTCTTT. It translates to CASSQSARGNTEAFF. The V and J genes are TRBV11-2 and TRBJ1-1; possibly TRBD1 for D (6 bases). Trimming took off 5 bases at V and 1 base at J, with 14 bases between the two ends. The CDR3 sequence is 15 residues long. In germline, CDR1 is SGHAT, CDR2 FQNNGV.

V gene TRBV7-2 combines with J gene TRBJ2-3, with D possibly being TRBD1 (5 bases). The V end was cut by 5 bases, the J end by 4 bases, with 10 bases between. The CDR3 length is 13 residues. Germline-derived CDR1 and CDR2 are SGHTA and FQGNSA. The CDR3: CASSQGSPDTQYF. The CDR3 DNA sequence: TGTGCCAGCAGCCAGGGTTCCCCAGATACGCAGTATTTT. The full variable domain, in which reference TRBV7-2 and TRBJ2-3 provide the parts outside the CDR3, is GAGVSQSPSNKVTEKGKDVELRCDPISGHTALYWYRQSLGQGLEFLIYFQGNSAPDKSGLPSDRFSAERTGGSVSTLTIQRTQQEDSAVYLCASSQGSPDTQYFGPGTRLTVL.

This chain joins TRBV9 and TRBJ2-5; 8 bases are a match to TRBD2. Germline-derived CDR1 and CDR2 are SGDLS and YYNGEE. V lost 0 bases to trimming and J lost 5 bases; unmatched junction nucleotides: 9. CDR3 length: 16 amino acids. CDR3 sequence: CASSVGGASGFETQYF. The CDR3 coding sequence is TGTGCCAGCAGCGTAGGAGGGGCTAGCGGGTTTGAGACCCAGTACTTC.

The chain links TRBV19 to TRBJ1-2, with 7 positions matching TRBD1. Trimming removed 6 bases from V and 8 bases from J; junction bases left unmatched: 12. CDR1 is LNHDA and CDR2 is SQIVND in the germline V gene (reference sequence). This CDR3 has 14 amino acids. The CDR3 region is CASSTGAPFYGYTF. CDR3 DNA sequence: TGTGCCAGTAGCACAGGGGCCCCTTTTTACGGCTACACCTTC.

The genes are TRBV6-5 and TRBJ2-7; 8 bases fit TRBD2. Trimming at V came to 2 bases and at J to 5 bases, leaving 5 bases not matched to a gene. This CDR3 has 14 amino acids. Germline V gives CDR1 MNHEY, CDR2 SVGAGI. For the CDR3, the DNA is TGTGCCAGCAGTTACCGGGGGGGTTTCGACGAGCAGTACTTC. Amino acid sequence: CASSYRGGFDEQYF.

This clone was seen a handful of times. The V call is TRBV7-9, the J call TRBJ1-1, with 7 bases fitting TRBD1. Germline V gives CDR1 SEHNR, CDR2 FQNEAQ (reference sequence). V lost 7 bases and J lost 8; bases outside the gene matches: 16. The CDR3 loop spans 15 amino acids. The CDR3: CASTIFGTESPEAFF. CDR3 DNA: TGTGCCAGCACCATATTCGGGACAGAGAGTCCGGAAGCTTTCTTT.

The rearrangement joins TRBV13 to TRBJ1-1; D uncertain. The CDR3 extends over 12 amino acids. Trimming took off 5 bases at V and 2 bases at J, with 6 bases between the two ends. Germline CDR1 is PRHDT and CDR2 is FYEKMQ (reference sequence). CDR3: CASSNLNTEAFF. CDR3 DNA: TGTGCCAGCAGCAACCTTAACACTGAAGCTTTCTTT.

The chain carries TRBV7-3 and TRBJ1-1, with D possibly matching TRBD1 (6 bases). The CDR3 spans 20 residues. Germline assignment: CDR1 SGHTA and CDR2 FQGTGA. Trimming stripped 4 bases from V and 0 bases from J, with 27 bases between. The CDR3 DNA sequence: TGTGCCAGCAGCTCAACCCCGCCGGGACACTTTAGTCATCTGAACACTGAAGCTTTCTTT. Its translation: CASSSTPPGHFSHLNTEAFF.

The CDR3 DNA sequence: TGTGCCAGCAGACAGTTAAACACTGAAGCTTTCTTT. This codes for CASRQLNTEAFF. V is TRBV5-6 and J is TRBJ1-1; no clear D. Trimming stripped 5 bases from V and 2 bases from J, with 7 bases between. This CDR3 has 12 residues. The V gene's germline CDR1 is SGHDT and CDR2 YYEEEE.

The rearrangement uses TRBV6-1 and TRBJ1-3; 10 positions match TRBD1. The CDR3 consists of 18 residues. Germline V gene lookup returns CDR1 MNHNS and CDR2 SASEGT. After removal of 2 bases from V and 4 bases from J, the junction contained 11 bases not matched to a gene. The DNA for the CDR3 is TGTGCCAGCAGTGAAATCGGGTTCGGGACAGGGGTCGGAAACACCATATATTTT. This translates into CASSEIGFGTGVGNTIYF.

A word on this clone: No DNA is shown, since the ends of the CDR3 on it are uncertain; the CDR3 is the one TCRdb lists. The rearrangement links TRBV6-5 to TRBJ2-7. Per germline, CDR1 MNHEY and CDR2 SVGAGI. Both ends counted, the CDR3 spans 10 residues. This CDR3 is CASSRAGQYF.

The J gene is TRBJ2-7, the V gene TRBV7-3; 9 bases agree with TRBD1. This CDR3 has 13 amino acids. Germline assignment: CDR1 SGHTA and CDR2 FQGTGA. V dropped 5 bases and J dropped 5; count of bases not matched to a gene: 4. The CDR3 loop is CASSRRTGDEQYF. For the CDR3, the DNA is TGTGCCAGCAGCCGAAGGACAGGGGACGAGCAGTACTTC.

This clone was picked up a small number of times. The V call is TRBV5-5, the J call TRBJ2-7; D gene ambiguous. Germline-derived CDR1 and CDR2 are SGHKS and YYEKEE (reference sequence). There are 14 residues in the CDR3. V was shortened by 0 bases and J by 6 bases, with 13 bases between the two germline ends. CDR3 sequence reads: CASSLVGLEGEQYF. Here the CDR3 DNA reads TGTGCCAGCAGCTTGGTAGGGCTAGAAGGCGAGCAGTACTTC.

This chain connects TRBV4-3 to TRBJ1-1, with TRBD1 matching over 7 bases. The germline gives CDR1 LGHNA, CDR2 YSLEER. V dropped 0 bases and J dropped 6; count of bases not matched to a gene: 4. The CDR3 spans 14 residues. The CDR3 spells CASSQDSQGAEAFF. CDR3 bases: TGCGCCAGCAGCCAAGATTCGCAGGGGGCTGAAGCTTTCTTT.

The V gene is TRBV28, the J gene TRBJ2-6, with D perhaps matching TRBD1 (5 bases). Germline CDR1 is MDHEN and CDR2 is SYDVKM. This CDR3 is built from 19 residues. V was pared by 2 bases and J by 2 bases, with 19 bases between. Here the CDR3 DNA reads TGTGCCAGCAGTTTACATCTCTACAGGCATACCCCTGGGGCCAACGTCCTGACTTTC. It translates to CASSLHLYRHTPGANVLTF.